The 21 T cell receptor beta chains below come from one sample, sequenced in a study of response to subunit inactivated influenza vaccine. TCRdb ran MiXCR on the RT-PCR reads and lists one entry per CDR3 protein. Altogether about 310,000 distinct CDR3 sequences are present, roughly 22% being singletons, with the ten largest covering 10%. Specimen: PBMCs from blood, collected less than 22 months after vaccination. The receptors were sampled from a man between 50 and 75 years old who received an inactivated influenza vaccine.

The chain combines TRBV20-1 with TRBJ2-3; TRBD2 matches 11 bases. CDR1 is DFQATT, CDR2 SNEGSKA, per germline (reference sequence). J lost 4 bases, V lost 3 bases, and 3 bases had no gene match. This CDR3 is built from 14 residues. This CDR3 is CSASLSGGADTQYF. For the CDR3, the DNA is TGCAGTGCTAGCCTTAGCGGGGGGGCAGATACGCAGTATTTT.

This rearrangement joins TRBV6-1 to TRBJ2-7; 10 nucleotides line up with TRBD1. From germline, CDR1 is MNHNS and CDR2 SASEGT. Trimming took 6 bases from V and 5 from J; bases not matched to a gene: 4. This CDR3 comprises 13 residues. CDR3 residues: CASRRQGADEQYF. CDR3 coding DNA: TGTGCCAGCAGAAGACAGGGGGCCGACGAGCAGTACTTC.

This clonotype was observed a handful of times. The chain carries TRBV20-1 and TRBJ2-5; D is possibly TRBD1 or TRBD2 (5 bases each). The ends were cut back, 6 bases at V and 7 bases at J, with 18 bases in the middle. This CDR3 has 13 amino acids. Germline V gives CDR1 DFQATT, CDR2 SNEGSKA (reference sequence). The CDR3 loop is CSAPGRQRGTQYF. The CDR3 coding sequence is TGCAGTGCCCCGGGACGCCAAAGGGGGACCCAGTACTTC.

This clonotype was observed a few times. The V gene is TRBV7-2, the J gene TRBJ2-3; the D is unclear. Germline CDR1 reads SGHTA; CDR2 reads FQGNSA. Trimming left V 1 base short and J 1 base short, with 3 bases between. The CDR3 spans 13 residues. For the CDR3, the DNA is TGTGCCAGCAGCTTAGACCGCACAGATACGCAGTATTTT. Translation gives CASSLDRTDTQYF.

This clonotype appeared many times. This chain connects TRBV6-1 to TRBJ1-3; maybe TRBD1 (6 bases). Deletions cut 5 bases from V and 4 bases from J, with 9 bases between. This CDR3 has 13 residues. Germline CDR1 and CDR2: MNHNS and SASEGT. The CDR3 loop reads CASSRTEGNTIYF. The CDR3 bases are TGTGCCAGCAGTCGGACAGAAGGAAACACCATATATTTT.

The genes are TRBV7-6 and TRBJ2-3; no clear D. The CDR3 runs to 15 residues. Germline CDR1 reads SGHVS; CDR2 reads FNYEAQ. V was cut by 5 bases and J by 4 bases, with 16 bases left in between. The CDR3 loop is CASSPSTTSADTQYF. CDR3 nucleotides: TGTGCCAGCAGCCCCAGCACAACCTCCGCAGATACGCAGTATTTT.

This CDR3 reads CATNPRTPGNYGYTF. The CDR3 DNA sequence: TGTGCCACCAACCCCCGGACCCCGGGTAACTATGGCTACACCTTC. This chain links TRBV28 with TRBJ1-2; D is unresolved. CDR3 length: 15 residues. Germline V lookup: CDR1 MDHEN, CDR2 SYDVKM. Trimming removed 10 bases from V and 1 base from J, with 19 bases in between.

The chain employs TRBV12-3 or TRBV12-4 and TRBJ1-6; no firm D call. V shed 2 bases and J shed 9 bases, with 5 bases lying between them. This CDR3 is built from 12 residues. Here the CDR3 DNA reads TGTGCCAGCAGTTTATCCCGTTCACCCCTCCACTTT. Protein: CASSLSRSPLHF.

This clonotype has a count of ten or more. The chain is built from TRBV6-1 and TRBJ1-5; 7 bases fit TRBD1. There are 15 residues in the CDR3. The germline V gene encodes CDR1 MNHNS and CDR2 SASEGT. Trimming at V came to 5 bases and at J to 4 bases, leaving 8 bases not matched to a gene. For the CDR3, the DNA is TGTGCCAGCAGTCCCCGCCCAGGGGGGAATCAGCCCCAGCATTTT. This codes for CASSPRPGGNQPQHF.

This chain connects TRBV5-1 to TRBJ1-6; 7 bases match TRBD1. The germline V gene has CDR1 SGHRS and CDR2 YFSETQ. The ends lost 1 base at V and 7 bases at J; junction bases unmatched: 8. The CDR3 loop spans 16 amino acids. CDR3: CASSLFTGDVNSPLHF. The DNA for the CDR3 is TGCGCCAGCAGCTTGTTTACAGGGGACGTAAATTCACCCCTCCACTTT. The full variable domain, its missing parts supplied by reference TRBV5-1 and TRBJ1-6, is KAGVTQTPRYLIKTRGQQVTLSCSPISGHRSVSWYQQTPGQGLQFLFEYFSETQRNKGNFPGRFSGRQFSNSRSEMNVSTLELGDSALYLCASSLFTGDVNSPLHFGNGTRLTVT.

Only a few counts were recorded for this clonotype. V and J are TRBV6-1 and TRBJ1-1, with 7 bases lining up with TRBD1. The CDR3 runs to 14 residues. The J segment lost 1 base and the V segment lost 7 bases, leaving 6 bases of the junction unmatched. Germline-derived CDR1 and CDR2 are MNHNS and SASEGT. CDR3 amino acids: CASTTRGGNTEAFF. In DNA, the CDR3 is TGTGCCAGCACTACCAGGGGGGGGAACACTGAAGCTTTCTTT.

This clonotype was detected a few times. This chain connects TRBV14 to TRBJ1-6; 10 nucleotides match TRBD1. CDR3 size: 15 residues. Germline V CDR1 and CDR2: SGHDN, FVKESK. J lost 9 bases, V lost 4 bases, and 6 bases had no gene match. CDR3 DNA: TGTGCCAGCAGCCGTGGGACAGGGGTATTTTCACCCCTCCACTTT. This gives the protein CASSRGTGVFSPLHF.

The V call is TRBV6-5, the J call TRBJ1-6, with a tentative D call TRBD1 (6 bases). The germline V gene has CDR1 MNHEY and CDR2 SVGAGI. The CDR3 runs to 19 residues. Trimming left V 4 bases short and J 5 bases short, with 24 bases between. CDR3 region: CASSSHELRGQGDNSPLHF. The CDR3 coding sequence is TGTGCCAGCAGTTCGCACGAGCTCCGGGGGCAGGGAGATAATTCACCCCTCCACTTT.

J is TRBJ1-2 and V is TRBV4-1; tentative D call: TRBD1 (6 bases). CDR1 and CDR2 (germline): MGHRA, YSYEKL. CDR3 length: 16 amino acids. The ends were cut back, 2 bases at V and 6 bases at J, with 19 bases in the middle. In nucleotides, the CDR3 is TGCGCCAGCAGCCAACCCGGGGGCAGTTTAGAGGATGGCTACACCTTC. Translated, it gives CASSQPGGSLEDGYTF.

The chain employs TRBV5-1 and TRBJ2-3; 9 nucleotides align to TRBD1. Germline assignment: CDR1 SGHRS and CDR2 YFSETQ. The CDR3 has 16 residues. J gave up 0 bases and V 1 base, and 3 bases lay outside the gene matches. The CDR3 bases are TGCGCCAGCAGCTTGCCCGGGACAGGGAGCACAGATACGCAGTATTTT. Amino acid sequence: CASSLPGTGSTDTQYF.

The chain joins TRBV6-6 to TRBJ1-5; D might be TRBD1 (6 bases). Trimming pared 7 bases from V and 6 bases from J, leaving 13 bases between. The CDR3 has 13 residues. The V gene's germline CDR1 is MNHNY and CDR2 SVGAGI (reference sequence). CDR3: CASTQQGRQPQHF. DNA of the CDR3: TGTGCCAGCACCCAACAGGGTCGTCAGCCCCAGCATTTT.

This clonotype was picked up a small number of times. The V gene is TRBV4-2, the J gene TRBJ2-5; 7 nucleotides match TRBD2. The CDR3 has 19 residues. Trimming cost V 0 bases and J 6 bases; bases outside gene matches: 19. Per the germline V gene, CDR1 is LGHNA and CDR2 is YNFKEQ. CDR3 region: CASSQDKTSSQRRSKTQYF. The CDR3 DNA is TGTGCCAGCAGCCAAGATAAGACTAGCAGTCAACGGAGGTCGAAGACCCAGTACTTC.

A few counts support this clonotype. The gene calls are TRBV7-2 and TRBJ1-1; D is perhaps TRBD1 (5 bases). The CDR3 totals 14 residues. V was clipped by 0 bases and J by 7 bases, with 12 bases between them. Germline values: CDR1 SGHTA, CDR2 FQGNSA. CDR3 bases: TGTGCCAGCAGCTTAGCGGACGGGGGATTTGAAGCTTTCTTT. It codes for CASSLADGGFEAFF.

This clonotype has a handful of counts. The chain's CDR3 is CASSPGIGHYEQYF. The CDR3 nucleotides read TGTGCCAGCAGCCCGGGGATCGGACACTACGAGCAGTACTTC. This chain links TRBV6-1 with TRBJ2-7, with D perhaps matching TRBD1 or TRBD2 (5 bases each). Germline assignment: CDR1 MNHNS and CDR2 SASEGT. With 6 bases removed from V and 3 bases from J, the gap between germline ends came to 15 bases. The CDR3 totals 14 residues.

A few counts support this clonotype. This chain uses TRBV3-1 with TRBJ1-1; D is possibly TRBD1 (6 bases). V gave up 3 bases and J gave up 0 bases, with 8 bases separating them. CDR1 and CDR2 from the germline V gene are LGHDT and YNNKEL (reference sequence). The length of the CDR3 is 14 residues. The CDR3 reads CASSHGTMNTEAFF. DNA for the CDR3: TGTGCCAGCAGCCACGGGACAATGAACACTGAAGCTTTCTTT.

This clonotype was found a few times. The V gene is TRBV12-3 or TRBV12-4, the J gene TRBJ2-5, with TRBD1 identical over 7 bases. The ends lost 5 bases at V and 1 base at J; junction bases unmatched: 4. The CDR3 length is 14 residues. The CDR3 here is CASSATGIQETQYF. CDR3 bases: TGTGCCAGCAGTGCGACAGGGATCCAAGAGACCCAGTACTTC.